The 13 T cell receptor beta chains below come from one sample, sequenced in a study of shared clonotypes between healthy human individuals. Clones were sequenced by immunoSEQ multiplex PCR, and TCRdb holds only the in-frame ones, with some missing. The table shows some 1.5 million clones, with nearly 99% occurring only once. The sequenced material came from naive CD4+ T cells sorted from blood. Subset in this sample: CD45RA+ positively selected. These receptors were taken from a man aged 25 to 40 in good health.

With respect to this clone: The sample holds other DNA sequences that translate to the same CDR3. This chain links TRBV7-3 with TRBJ2-1; D perhaps matches TRBD2 (5 bases). The CDR3 runs 12 residues. With 4 bases removed from V and 7 bases from J, the gap between germline ends came to 8 bases. Per the germline V gene, CDR1 is SGHTA and CDR2 is FQGTGA. The CDR3 is CASSSSGNEQFF. Here the CDR3 DNA reads TGTGCCAGCAGCTCCTCGGGGAATGAGCAGTTCTTC.

This chain joins TRBV5-4 and TRBJ2-2; D is undetermined. The CDR3 totals 12 residues. Between the trimmed V and J ends, which lost 1 base and 12 bases, there was a span of 10 bases. Looked up from germline, CDR1 is SGHNT and CDR2 is YYREEE (reference sequence). In DNA form, the CDR3 reads TGTGCCAGCAGCTTGTCGGCAAATAAGCTGTTTTTT. It yields the protein CASSLSANKLFF.

The chain recombines TRBV6-4 with TRBJ2-1; D may be TRBD2 (5 bases). Trimming removed 0 bases from V and 9 bases from J, with 18 bases in between. CDR1 and CDR2 (germline): MRHNA, SNTAGT. The CDR3 loop spans 16 amino acids. CDR3 in amino acids: CASSDSYVGKSAEQFF. CDR3 in DNA: TGTGCCAGCAGTGACTCATATGTCGGGAAGAGTGCTGAGCAGTTCTTC.

A single count supports this clone. This chain connects TRBV2 to TRBJ2-7; maybe TRBD2 (5 bases). CDR1 and CDR2 (germline): SNHLY, FYNNEI. V shed 8 bases and J shed 2 bases, with 13 bases lying between them. This CDR3 is 13 amino acids long. Here the CDR3 DNA reads TGTGCCAGCGTAGCGTTGATAGCCTACGAGCAGTACTTC. It encodes CASVALIAYEQYF.

The sample holds one count of this clone. The chain links TRBV28 to TRBJ2-7; either TRBD1 or TRBD2 may fit D (5 bases each). The CDR3 loop spans 15 amino acids. Germline loops: CDR1 MDHEN, CDR2 SYDVKM. Trimming shortened V by 5 bases and J by 1 base, and 15 bases separated the two germline ends. Here the CDR3 reads CASSIHRDASYEQYF. The CDR3 coding sequence is TGTGCCAGCAGTATACACCGGGACGCGTCCTACGAGCAGTACTTC. Based on the CDR3 plus reference TRBV28 and TRBJ2-7, the full variable domain is DVKVTQSSRYLVKRTGEKVFLECVQDMDHENMFWYRQDPGLGLRLIYFSYDVKMKEKGDIPEGYSVSREKKERFSLILESASTNQTSMYLCASSIHRDASYEQYFGPGTRLTVT.

The chain links TRBV11-2 to TRBJ1-4; D not resolved. Looked up from germline, CDR1 is SGHAT and CDR2 is FQNNGV. The CDR3 spans 14 residues. Trimming cost V 7 bases and J 5 bases, with 14 bases left between them. The CDR3 nucleotides are TGTGCCAGCACCCCAATCCTGGGGAATGAAAAACTGTTTTTT. Its translation: CASTPILGNEKLFF.

This chain uses TRBV27 with TRBJ2-2; 11 bases map to TRBD1. The V segment lost 7 bases and the J segment 6 bases; nucleotides outside the gene matches: 13. The CDR3 is 17 residues long. Germline CDR1 and CDR2: MNHEY and SMNVEV (reference sequence). The CDR3 bases are TGTGCCAGCACTCAACCGAGGACAGGGGGCAAGCCCGGGGAGCTGTTTTTT. It yields the protein CASTQPRTGGKPGELFF.

The chain links TRBV30 to TRBJ1-2, with D possibly matching TRBD1 (6 bases). The length of the CDR3 is 16 residues. CDR1 and CDR2 from the germline V gene are GTSNPN and SVGIG (reference sequence). V lost 3 bases and J 6 bases, leaving 23 bases between the germline ends. The CDR3 is CAWSLLPGAVFDGYTF. In DNA, the CDR3 is TGTGCCTGGAGCTTATTACCAGGGGCTGTATTTGATGGCTACACCTTC. Looking up the rest from reference TRBV30 and TRBJ1-2 gives the full variable domain: SQTIHQWPATLVQPVGSPLSLECTVEGTSNPNLYWYRQAAGRGLQLLFYSVGIGQISSEVPQNLSASRPQDRQFILSSKKLLLSDSGFYLCAWSLLPGAVFDGYTFGSGTRLTVV.

Of note for this clone: The sample contains more than one DNA sequence encoding this CDR3. The CDR3 spells CASSFSGTNTGELFF. As DNA, the CDR3 is TGCGCCAGCAGCTTTAGCGGGACGAACACCGGGGAGCTGTTTTTT. This rearrangement joins TRBV5-1 to TRBJ2-2; 8 bases line up with TRBD2. The CDR3 is 15 residues long. CDR1 is SGHRS and CDR2 is YFSETQ in the germline V gene. Losses at the gene ends were 2 bases for V and 0 bases for J; bases not matched to a gene: 0.

This chain connects TRBV6-5 to TRBJ1-3; no definite D call. V shed 0 bases and J shed 4 bases, with 13 bases lying between them. This CDR3 has 16 residues. The germline V gene has CDR1 MNHEY and CDR2 SVGAGI. CDR3 sequence: CASSYSSVGGGNTIYF. Here the CDR3 DNA reads TGTGCCAGCAGTTACTCGTCGGTGGGCGGCGGAAACACCATATATTTT.

The gene calls are TRBV28 and TRBJ1-5; 9 bases are a match to TRBD1. This CDR3 has 15 residues. Germline trimming cut 3 bases from V and 6 bases from J; bases unmatched to any gene: 6. CDR1 MDHEN and CDR2 SYDVKM come from the germline V gene. The CDR3 sequence: CASSFPDRGGQPQHF. DNA of the CDR3: TGTGCCAGCAGTTTCCCGGACAGGGGTGGTCAGCCCCAGCATTTT.

In this sample, this clone turned up once. The chain recombines TRBV6-1 with TRBJ1-5; the D is unclear. CDR1 MNHNS and CDR2 SASEGT come from the germline V gene. V lost 7 bases to trimming and J lost 5 bases, with 18 bases between them. The CDR3 spans 15 residues. CDR3 loop: CASIWEPGDYQPQHF. CDR3 DNA: TGTGCCAGCATTTGGGAACCGGGCGACTATCAGCCCCAGCATTTT.

Points on this clone: Other DNA sequences within the sample encode an identical CDR3. The genes are TRBV28 and TRBJ2-1; D not resolved. The CDR3 extends over 12 amino acids. Germline V gives CDR1 MDHEN, CDR2 SYDVKM. The ends were cut back, 2 bases at V and 4 bases at J, with 3 bases in the middle. CDR3 protein: CASSLRYNEQFF. The CDR3 DNA sequence: TGTGCCAGCAGTTTACGTTACAATGAGCAGTTCTTC.